This T cell receptor (beta chain) was recovered during a study of beta chain features in type 1 diabetes. Sequencing targeted expressed TCRB transcripts, as all isolated RNA had been reverse transcribed. Measured with immunoSEQ multiplex PCR; TCRdb has only the in-frame clones, and not every one. The table lists hundreds of thousands of clones, 11% of them singletons, with 0.015% in the top ten. Sorting with CD45RO/CCR7/CD25/CD127/CD95/CD27 yielded naive, central memory, regulatory and stem-like memory CD4+ cells. CDR1 and CDR2 from the germline V gene are SEHNR and FQNEAQ (reference sequence). V lost 0 bases, J lost 2 bases, and 13 bases lay in between. The CDR3 totals 16 residues.

This clonotype was obtained from a woman aged 30 to 39 in good health. What was sequenced was naive CD4+ T cells from blood. The J gene is TRBJ1-1, the V gene TRBV7-9; a weak D match, TRBD1 (6 bases). In DNA form, the CDR3 reads TGTGCCAGCAGCTTAGCGGGGCAGGGGATTAACACTGAAGCTTTCTTT. Translation: CASSLAGQGINTEAFF.